Presented here are 25 T cell receptor beta chains from one specimen sequenced in a study of control samples from healthy donors and cancer patients. Assay used: immunoSEQ multiplex PCR; TCRdb lists only in-frame clones, some missing. The sample yields under 55,000 clones, 80% seen once. The sample consisted of blood. The receptors were gathered from a man aged 70 or older in good health.

V is TRBV3-1 (or the pseudogene TRBV3-2) and J is TRBJ2-2; no definite D call. Trimming shortened V by 0 bases and J by 4 bases, and 15 bases separated the two germline ends. The CDR3 has 17 amino acids. Looked up from germline, CDR1 is LGHDT and CDR2 is YNNKEL (reference sequence). Here the CDR3 DNA reads TGTGCCAGCAGCCAAGACGCGAGGACCGCTTTCACCGGGGAGCTGTTTTTT. Translated, it gives CASSQDARTAFTGELFF.

The chain couples TRBV5-1 to TRBJ2-7; the D is unclear. The CDR3 loop spans 14 amino acids. The germline gives CDR1 SGHRS, CDR2 YFSETQ. The germline V and J ends were trimmed by 3 bases and 9 bases, with 19 bases remaining between them. The CDR3 nucleotides read TGCGCCAGCAGCTCGACGGCCGGGTCGCTCGGGCAGTACTTC. Translated: CASSSTAGSLGQYF.

The chain combines TRBV7-2 with TRBJ1-2; 10 nucleotides match TRBD1. Germline V lookup: CDR1 SGHTA, CDR2 FQGNSA. CDR3 size: 15 residues. V lost 5 bases and J lost 3; bases outside the gene matches: 6. The CDR3 bases are TGTGCCAGCAGCCTGACAGGGGGCAGGGACTATGGCTACACCTTC. It translates to CASSLTGGRDYGYTF.

The rearrangement joins TRBV4-1 to TRBJ2-1; tentatively, D is TRBD1 or TRBD2 (6 bases each). CDR3 length: 15 amino acids. Trimming cost V 1 base and J 1 base, with 8 bases left between them. Per germline, CDR1 MGHRA and CDR2 YSYEKL. The CDR3 bases are TGCGCCAGCAGCCAAGGAGGGGGGTCCTACAATGAGCAGTTCTTC. Amino acids: CASSQGGGSYNEQFF.

This clone was seen just once. The genes are TRBV7-9 and TRBJ2-7; 12 bases fit TRBD2. This CDR3 has 14 residues. Germline CDR1 is SEHNR and CDR2 is FQNEAQ (reference sequence). V shed 5 bases, J shed 2 bases, and the junction held 1 base outside the gene matches. The chain's CDR3 is CASSRTSGAYEQYF. CDR3 sequence (DNA): TGTGCCAGCAGCCGGACTAGCGGGGCCTACGAGCAGTACTTC. The complete variable domain, with remaining parts taken from reference TRBV7-9 and TRBJ2-7, reads DTGVSQNPRHKITKRGQNVTFRCDPISEHNRLYWYRQTLGQGPEFLTYFQNEAQLEKSRLLSDRFSAERPKGSFSTLEIQRTEQGDSAMYLCASSRTSGAYEQYFGPGTRLTVT.

This clone was found a few times. The J gene is TRBJ2-2, the V gene TRBV24-1, with D uncertain. Trimming removed 5 bases from V and 1 base from J, with 10 bases in between. From germline, CDR1 is KGHDR and CDR2 SFDVKD. The CDR3 is made up of 15 amino acids. Written as DNA, the CDR3 is TGTGCCACCAGTGCGGCTCACTGGAACACCGGGGAGCTGTTTTTT. Amino acid sequence: CATSAAHWNTGELFF.

The chain couples TRBV5-4 to TRBJ2-3; D possibly uses TRBD1 or TRBD2 (8 bases each). This CDR3 has 18 amino acids. Trimming cost V 2 bases and J 0 bases, with 19 bases left between them. Germline V gene data show CDR1 as SGHNT and CDR2 as YYREEE (reference sequence). CDR3 region: CASSFPGGGGTSTDTQYF. The DNA for the CDR3 is TGTGCCAGCAGCTTCCCAGGGGGCGGGGGGACTAGCACAGATACGCAGTATTTT.

The rearrangement uses TRBV27 and TRBJ2-7; D is ambiguous. The CDR3 contains 13 residues. Trimming removed 6 bases at V and 1 base at J, with 10 bases between. Germline-derived CDR1 and CDR2 are MNHEY and SMNVEV (reference sequence). The CDR3 DNA follows: TGTGCCAGCAGGGGGTCGGATTCCTACGAGCAGTACTTC. Its protein is CASRGSDSYEQYF.

The chain has TRBV5-1 and TRBJ1-1, with D unclear. The length of the CDR3 is 14 residues. Trimming stripped 2 bases from V and 0 bases from J, with 8 bases between. Looked up from germline, CDR1 is SGHRS and CDR2 is YFSETQ. CDR3 nucleotides: TGCGCCAGCAGCTTCGGACCGCTGAACACTGAAGCTTTCTTT. Translated, it gives CASSFGPLNTEAFF.

This clone was seen a handful of times. The chain carries TRBV15 and TRBJ2-1, with 7 positions matching TRBD1. The CDR3 runs to 13 residues. The V segment lost 5 bases and the J segment 12 bases; nucleotides outside the gene matches: 10. Germline CDR1 reads LNHNV; CDR2 reads YYDKDF (reference sequence). CDR3 in DNA: TGTGCCACCAGCGGTGCGGACAGGAAAGGGCAGTTCTTC. Translated: CATSGADRKGQFF.

The V call is TRBV5-4, the J call TRBJ2-5; 9 bases agree with TRBD2. The ends lost 2 bases at V and 4 bases at J; junction bases unmatched: 6. Germline V gene sequence: CDR1 SGHNT, CDR2 YYREEE (reference sequence). This CDR3 is 15 amino acids long. The CDR3 sequence is CASSFYRSGGETQYF. CDR3 bases: TGTGCCAGCAGCTTCTACCGTAGCGGGGGAGAGACCCAGTACTTC.

On this clone itself: Other nucleotide sequences from this sample produce the same CDR3. The chain links TRBV9 to TRBJ2-1; 12 bases fit TRBD2. CDR1 and CDR2 from the germline V gene are SGDLS and YYNGEE. The CDR3 has 18 amino acids. Trimming took 3 bases from V and 3 from J; bases not matched to a gene: 10. CDR3 in DNA: TGTGCCAGCAGCGACGGGACTAGCGGGCTAGCGAACTACAATGAGCAGTTCTTC. This translates into CASSDGTSGLANYNEQFF.

The chain employs TRBV6-5 and TRBJ2-1; maybe TRBD2 (6 bases). Germline lookup yields CDR1 MNHEY and CDR2 SVGAGI. Trimming shortened V by 0 bases and J by 4 bases, and 13 bases separated the two germline ends. The CDR3 consists of 16 residues. For the CDR3, the DNA is TGTGCCAGCAGTTACTCACTAGCCGTCTTTTACAATGAGCAGTTCTTC. As protein: CASSYSLAVFYNEQFF.

This chain joins TRBV15 and TRBJ2-1; D is uncertain. The germline CDR1 and CDR2 sequences are LNHNV and YYDKDF (reference sequence). V was shortened by 3 bases and J by 0 bases, with 15 bases between the two germline ends. The CDR3 runs to 17 residues. CDR3 region: CATSRLSGRNSYNEQFF. Written as DNA, the CDR3 is TGTGCCACCAGCAGGCTATCCGGACGGAACTCCTACAATGAGCAGTTCTTC.

The V call is TRBV4-2, the J call TRBJ2-3; D is ambiguous. Between the trimmed V and J ends, which lost 1 base and 5 bases, there was a span of 7 bases. Germline V gene sequence: CDR1 LGHNA, CDR2 YNFKEQ. The CDR3 contains 13 residues. In DNA form, the CDR3 reads TGTGCCAGCAGCCAAGCCCCAGGAGATACGCAGTATTTT. It is translated as CASSQAPGDTQYF.

V is TRBV6-5 and J is TRBJ2-7; D may be TRBD1 (6 bases). Germline loops: CDR1 MNHEY, CDR2 SVGAGI. This CDR3 has 14 amino acids. Between the trimmed V and J ends, which lost 5 bases and 3 bases, there was a span of 14 bases. CDR3 DNA sequence: TGTGCCAGCAGTACTGGGACATTGGACTACGAGCAGTACTTC. Translated: CASSTGTLDYEQYF.

The chain has TRBV7-2 and TRBJ1-5, with D tentatively TRBD1 (5 bases). This CDR3 has 14 residues. The V end lost 1 base, the J end lost 5 bases, and 9 bases lay between the germline ends. Germline V gene lookup returns CDR1 SGHTA and CDR2 FQGNSA. In DNA form, the CDR3 reads TGTGCCAGCAGCTTAGATCCAGGGTATCAGCCCCAGCATTTT. It specifies CASSLDPGYQPQHF.

The chain links TRBV19 to TRBJ2-3, with unresolved D. V lost 8 bases and J 5 bases, leaving 11 bases between the germline ends. The germline gives CDR1 LNHDA, CDR2 SQIVND (reference sequence). CDR3 size: 12 residues. As DNA, the CDR3 is TGTGCCAGTCGGCTCAGTGGAGATACGCAGTATTTT. Encoded protein: CASRLSGDTQYF. The complete variable domain, with remaining parts taken from reference TRBV19 and TRBJ2-3, reads DGGITQSPKYLFRKEGQNVTLSCEQNLNHDAMYWYRQDPGQGLRLIYYSQIVNDFQKGDIAEGYSVSREKKESFPLTVTSAQKNPTAFYLCASRLSGDTQYFGPGTRLTVL.

V is TRBV6-5 and J is TRBJ1-1; D unclear. Germline V gene data show CDR1 as MNHEY and CDR2 as SVGAGI. The CDR3 is made up of 14 amino acids. V lost 2 bases and J lost 3, with 10 bases in between. The CDR3 loop is CASSYGLGYTEAFF. The CDR3 bases are TGTGCCAGCAGTTACGGGTTGGGTTACACTGAAGCTTTCTTT.

The chain joins TRBV19 to TRBJ1-5; D is uncertain. With 3 bases removed from V and 6 bases from J, the gap between germline ends came to 6 bases. CDR1 and CDR2 from the germline V gene are LNHDA and SQIVND (reference sequence). CDR3 length: 12 residues. Here the CDR3 reads CASSIFGQPQHF. CDR3 in DNA: TGTGCCAGTAGTATCTTTGGTCAGCCCCAGCATTTT. Variable domain in full (rest from reference TRBV19 and TRBJ1-5): DGGITQSPKYLFRKEGQNVTLSCEQNLNHDAMYWYRQDPGQGLRLIYYSQIVNDFQKGDIAEGYSVSREKKESFPLTVTSAQKNPTAFYLCASSIFGQPQHFGDGTRLSIL.

This clone was seen just once. The rearrangement joins TRBV11-2 to TRBJ2-7; 7 bases match TRBD1. The germline V gene encodes CDR1 SGHAT and CDR2 FQNNGV. The CDR3 consists of 13 residues. J lost 2 bases, V lost 6 bases, and 4 bases had no gene match. CDR3 nucleotides: TGTGCCAGCAGTCATACAGGGGCCTACGAGCAGTACTTC. Amino acids: CASSHTGAYEQYF.

The chain joins TRBV2 to TRBJ1-5, with D possibly being TRBD1 (5 bases). Per the germline V gene, CDR1 is SNHLY and CDR2 is FYNNEI. V was trimmed by 9 bases and J by 5 bases, leaving 20 bases between them. The CDR3 totals 15 residues. CDR3 residues: CASKANRLDDQPQHF. The CDR3 nucleotides read TGTGCCAGTAAGGCAAACAGGTTGGACGATCAGCCCCAGCATTTT.

The V and J genes are TRBV2 and TRBJ1-6; D not certain. Germline CDR1 is SNHLY and CDR2 is FYNNEI. CDR3 length equals 14 residues. Between the trimmed V and J ends, which lost 4 bases and 9 bases, there was a span of 13 bases. The CDR3 sequence is CASSVEVFGSPLHF. The CDR3 region has the DNA TGTGCCAGCAGTGTTGAGGTCTTTGGTTCACCCCTCCACTTT.

This chain links TRBV28 with TRBJ1-1; D is unclear. The CDR3 consists of 11 residues. V gave up 6 bases and J gave up 8 bases, with 10 bases separating them. The germline V gene has CDR1 MDHEN and CDR2 SYDVKM. The CDR3 here is CASSPLQEAFF. DNA for the CDR3: TGTGCCAGCAGCCCCCTTCAAGAAGCTTTCTTT.

In DNA, the CDR3 is TGTGCCAGCAGTCCCTCGACAGTCTCTTACGCCGGGGAGCTGTTTTTT. Translating it yields CASSPSTVSYAGELFF. V gene TRBV27 combines with J gene TRBJ2-2, with D tentatively TRBD1 (5 bases). V lost 5 bases, J lost 6 bases, and 19 bases lay in between. This CDR3 comprises 16 residues. Germline loops: CDR1 MNHEY, CDR2 SMNVEV (reference sequence).